This TCR beta chain was profiled in a study of cytomegalovirus exposure and HLA in healthy donors. For the study at large: An analysis done earlier identified some 120 million unique TCR beta sequences from around 180 million T cells. The Caucasian-associated ancestry cluster contained approximately 81% of the roughly 400 genotyped donors. General study findings and limits: According to a later analysis, most TCR beta chains associated with CMV appeared HLA-restricted. In a later analysis, HLA-C alleles had the fewest associated TCRs, DRB1 alleles the most.

CDR3 size: 15 residues. From germline, CDR1 is SGHRS and CDR2 YFSETQ. V lost 0 bases, J lost 3 bases, and 12 bases lay in between. The PCR ran on 60 Vbeta and 13 Jbeta primers. Generated by immunoSEQ multiplex PCR, the TCRdb table keeps only in-frame clones and is missing some. The table lists approximately 88,000 clones, around 74% of them singletons, with about 7% in the top ten. This clone appeared a few times. Antigen unknown. The sequence was collected from a man aged 50 to 60 in good health and CMV-seropositive. The J gene is TRBJ1-2, the V gene TRBV5-1; D gene ambiguous. Sequencing input: PBMCs. The CDR3 is CASSLGGSPDYGYTF. DNA for the CDR3: TGCGCCAGCAGCTTGGGAGGGAGTCCGGACTATGGCTACACCTTC. Drawing the rest from reference TRBV5-1 and TRBJ1-2, the complete variable domain is KAGVTQTPRYLIKTRGQQVTLSCSPISGHRSVSWYQQTPGQGLQFLFEYFSETQRNKGNFPGRFSGRQFSNSRSEMNVSTLELGDSALYLCASSLGGSPDYGYTFGSGTRLTVV.